Listed below are T cell receptor beta chains from one sample, sequenced in a study of T cell changes during pregnancy in multiple sclerosis. Assay used: immunoSEQ multiplex PCR; TCRdb lists only in-frame clones, some missing. The sample holds under 85,000 clones, under 95% seen once. Sequenced here: CD4+ T cells from peripheral blood mononuclear cells, sampled in the second trimester of pregnancy. Source of these receptors: a female donor with multiple sclerosis, enrolled in a pregnancy study. Both conserved end residues are part of each CDR3. The D gene is left open where the match is weak. Clone sizes are given selectively: once, few, many, or a class where the clone is expanded.

d_gene: TRBD2; j_gene: TRBJ2-7; v_gene: TRBV5-5; abundance: -; CDR3nt: TGTGCCAGCAGCTTACGGGTGGGGGGGACCGCATCCTACGAGCAGTACTTC; CDR3aa: CASSLRVGGTASYEQYF
d_gene: TRBD1; j_gene: TRBJ1-6; v_gene: TRBV30; abundance: once; CDR3nt: TGTGCCTGGTCCGGGACAGTGTATAATTCACCCCTCCACTTT; CDR3aa: CAWSGTVYNSPLHF
d_gene: -; j_gene: TRBJ1-5; v_gene: TRBV4-1; abundance: few; CDR3nt: TGCGCCAGCAGCCAAGACGGGGGAGGCAATCAGCCCCAGCATTTT; CDR3aa: CASSQDGGGNQPQHF
d_gene: -; j_gene: TRBJ2-7; v_gene: TRBV7-8; abundance: -; CDR3nt: TGTGCCAGCAGCCCTGAAGAAGAAAGCGGATCTTACTACGAGCAGTACTTC; CDR3aa: CASSPEEESGSYYEQYF
d_gene: TRBD1; j_gene: TRBJ2-2; v_gene: TRBV7-9; abundance: once; CDR3nt: TGTGCCAGCAGCTTGGATCCGGGACAGGGGGCGTATACCGGGGAGCTGTTTTTT; CDR3aa: CASSLDPGQGAYTGELFF
d_gene: TRBD1; j_gene: TRBJ1-4; v_gene: TRBV19; abundance: -; CDR3nt: TGTGCCAGTAGTATAGAGGACAGGGTTCGGGAAAAACTGTTTTTT; CDR3aa: CASSIEDRVREKLFF
d_gene: TRBD2; j_gene: TRBJ2-5; v_gene: TRBV7-6; abundance: -; CDR3nt: TGTGCCAGCAGCCCCCGGACTAGCGGGTACCAAGAGACCCAGTACTTC; CDR3aa: CASSPRTSGYQETQYF
d_gene: -; j_gene: TRBJ1-2; v_gene: TRBV30; abundance: -; CDR3nt: TGTGCCTGGACCGTGAGCGGGGCCTATGGCTACACCTTC; CDR3aa: CAWTVSGAYGYTF
d_gene: TRBD1; j_gene: TRBJ2-7; v_gene: TRBV7-9; abundance: once; CDR3nt: TGTGCCAGCAGCTTCCCGGGACAGGCGATCTACGAGCAGTACTTC; CDR3aa: CASSFPGQAIYEQYF
d_gene: TRBD2; j_gene: TRBJ2-3; v_gene: TRBV5-1; abundance: -; CDR3nt: TGCGCCAGCAGCCCCCGGACTAGCGGTTACACAGATACGCAGTATTTT; CDR3aa: CASSPRTSGYTDTQYF
d_gene: -; j_gene: TRBJ2-7; v_gene: TRBV6-6; abundance: -; CDR3nt: TGTGCCAGCAGTTCCTCGGGAGTAGGCGAGCAGTACTTC; CDR3aa: CASSSSGVGEQYF
d_gene: -; j_gene: TRBJ1-2; v_gene: TRBV28; abundance: -; CDR3nt: TGTGCCAGCAGCCGCGGGGGGTGGCTGGACTATGGCTACACCTTC; CDR3aa: CASSRGGWLDYGYTF
d_gene: -; j_gene: TRBJ1-1; v_gene: TRBV10-2; abundance: -; CDR3nt: TGCGCCAGCAGAGCAGGGGACACTGAAGCTTTCTTT; CDR3aa: CASRAGDTEAFF
d_gene: TRBD2; j_gene: TRBJ2-7; v_gene: TRBV11-2; abundance: -; CDR3nt: TGTGCCAGCAGCCAAGGGGCTAGCGGCTACGAGCAGTACTTC; CDR3aa: CASSQGASGYEQYF
d_gene: TRBD1; j_gene: TRBJ1-1; v_gene: TRBV9; abundance: -; CDR3nt: TGTGCCAGCAGCGTAGGGTCCCAGGGGGTGAGTACTGAAGCTTTCTTT; CDR3aa: CASSVGSQGVSTEAFF
d_gene: TRBD2; j_gene: TRBJ2-1; v_gene: TRBV6-5; abundance: -; CDR3nt: TGTGCCAGCAGAGACCTGGGGGGGGATAGCAATGAGCAGTTCTTC; CDR3aa: CASRDLGGDSNEQFF
d_gene: -; j_gene: TRBJ2-5; v_gene: TRBV10-3; abundance: once; CDR3nt: TGTGCCATCAGTGAGGCGGGCGGTGGGGAGACCCAGTACTTC; CDR3aa: CAISEAGGGETQYF
d_gene: -; j_gene: TRBJ1-5; v_gene: TRBV27; abundance: -; CDR3nt: TGTGCCAGCAGTGAACGCGGGACGGGAGGTCAGCCCCAGCATTTT; CDR3aa: CASSERGTGGQPQHF
d_gene: TRBD2; j_gene: TRBJ2-7; v_gene: TRBV28; abundance: -; CDR3nt: TGTGCCAGCATTGGCGGGAGCTCCTACGAGCAGTACTTC; CDR3aa: CASIGGSSYEQYF
d_gene: TRBD2; j_gene: TRBJ2-1; v_gene: TRBV9; abundance: -; CDR3nt: TGTGCCAGCAGCGTAGATCGGTCTAGCGGGGATGAGCAGTTCTTC; CDR3aa: CASSVDRSSGDEQFF
d_gene: -; j_gene: TRBJ2-7; v_gene: TRBV11-3; abundance: -; CDR3nt: TGTGCCAGCAGCTTAGTCCAGGGTCCCTTCTACGAGCAGTACTTC; CDR3aa: CASSLVQGPFYEQYF
d_gene: -; j_gene: TRBJ1-4; v_gene: TRBV5-4; abundance: -; CDR3nt: TGTGCCAGCAGCCCCGGGGTAGCTAATGAAAAACTGTTTTTT; CDR3aa: CASSPGVANEKLFF
d_gene: -; j_gene: TRBJ1-1; v_gene: TRBV2; abundance: once; CDR3nt: TGTGCCAGCAATATTTACCTTCGGAGCGCAACTGAAGCTTTCTTT; CDR3aa: CASNIYLRSATEAFF
d_gene: -; j_gene: TRBJ1-1; v_gene: TRBV28; abundance: once; CDR3nt: TGTGCCAGCAGTTTATGGGGCAGGGACACTGAAGCTTTCTTT; CDR3aa: CASSLWGRDTEAFF
d_gene: TRBD1; j_gene: TRBJ1-5; v_gene: TRBV28; abundance: -; CDR3nt: TGTGCCAGCAAAAACAGGGGGTCCCCTTATCAGCCCCAGCATTTT; CDR3aa: CASKNRGSPYQPQHF
d_gene: TRBD1; j_gene: TRBJ1-2; v_gene: TRBV19; abundance: -; CDR3nt: TGTGCCAGTGGGACAGGAATTAACTATGGCTACACCTTC; CDR3aa: CASGTGINYGYTF
d_gene: -; j_gene: TRBJ2-1; v_gene: TRBV5-5; abundance: -; CDR3nt: TGTGCCAGCCGACCGGCGGACACATACAATGAGCAGTTCTTC; CDR3aa: CASRPADTYNEQFF
d_gene: TRBD2; j_gene: TRBJ2-3; v_gene: TRBV9; abundance: -; CDR3nt: TGTGCCAGCAGCGTAGACCTAGCGGGAGGCACAGATACGCAGTATTTT; CDR3aa: CASSVDLAGGTDTQYF
d_gene: -; j_gene: TRBJ2-3; v_gene: TRBV27; abundance: once; CDR3nt: TGTGCCAGCAGCGACCTCCGGGACACTGACCTTTGTGCGCAGTATTTT; CDR3aa: CASSDLRDTDLCAQYF
d_gene: TRBD1; j_gene: TRBJ2-2; v_gene: TRBV2; abundance: -; CDR3nt: TGTGCCAGCAGTGGGACAGGATTAACCGGGGAGCTGTTTTTT; CDR3aa: CASSGTGLTGELFF
d_gene: TRBD2; j_gene: TRBJ2-3; v_gene: TRBV6-5; abundance: -; CDR3nt: TGTGCCACTTCAGACGGGGGGTCGGATACGCAGTATTTT; CDR3aa: CATSDGGSDTQYF
d_gene: -; j_gene: TRBJ2-5; v_gene: TRBV27; abundance: -; CDR3nt: TGTGCCAGCAGCCTTCTAAGGGGAGGTGGGCAAGAGACCCAGTACTTC; CDR3aa: CASSLLRGGGQETQYF
d_gene: -; j_gene: TRBJ1-1; v_gene: TRBV7-2; abundance: -; CDR3nt: TGTGCCAGCAGCTTAGGACGGGGAAACACTGAAGCTTTCTTT; CDR3aa: CASSLGRGNTEAFF
d_gene: -; j_gene: TRBJ1-1; v_gene: TRBV28; abundance: -; CDR3nt: TGTGCCAGCAGTTTTTCGTCCAGGGGCCCGAACACTGAAGCTTTCTTT; CDR3aa: CASSFSSRGPNTEAFF
d_gene: TRBD1; j_gene: TRBJ1-1; v_gene: TRBV28; abundance: -; CDR3nt: TGTGCCAGCAGTTTATTCTCTGGTCAGGGGGGAAAAGCTTTCTTT; CDR3aa: CASSLFSGQGGKAFF
d_gene: TRBD1; j_gene: TRBJ2-3; v_gene: TRBV5-1; abundance: -; CDR3nt: TGCGCCAGCAGCTTGCGCCGGGACAGTAGCACAGATACGCAGTATTTT; CDR3aa: CASSLRRDSSTDTQYF
d_gene: TRBD1; j_gene: TRBJ2-7; v_gene: TRBV15; abundance: -; CDR3nt: TGTGCCACCAGCAGGGACAGGGGAAGCTACGAGCAGTACTTC; CDR3aa: CATSRDRGSYEQYF
d_gene: -; j_gene: TRBJ1-2; v_gene: TRBV7-8; abundance: -; CDR3nt: TGTGCCAGCAGCTTGAAACGGAACTATGGCTACACCTTC; CDR3aa: CASSLKRNYGYTF
d_gene: -; j_gene: TRBJ2-7; v_gene: TRBV7-9; abundance: -; CDR3nt: TGTGCCAGCAGCTTAGGAGGCGGGATCTACGAGCAGTACTTC; CDR3aa: CASSLGGGIYEQYF
d_gene: TRBD2; j_gene: TRBJ2-1; v_gene: TRBV27; abundance: -; CDR3nt: TGTGCCAGCAGCCTCAGGACTAGCGGGATTTCCTACAATGAGCAGTTCTTC; CDR3aa: CASSLRTSGISYNEQFF
d_gene: -; j_gene: TRBJ1-1; v_gene: TRBV6-5; abundance: -; CDR3nt: TGTGCCAGCAGTTACAGGGGTTACACTGAAGCTTTCTTT; CDR3aa: CASSYRGYTEAFF
d_gene: TRBD1; j_gene: TRBJ1-4; v_gene: TRBV7-6; abundance: -; CDR3nt: TGTGCCAGCAGCTTAGAGGGGGCAGGTGATGAAAAACTGTTTTTT; CDR3aa: CASSLEGAGDEKLFF
d_gene: TRBD2; j_gene: TRBJ2-3; v_gene: TRBV10-2; abundance: once; CDR3nt: TGCGCCACCTCCCCTCTGACTAGCGGGGGGGCGGGTGTTCCAGATACGCAGTATTTT; CDR3aa: CATSPLTSGGAGVPDTQYF
d_gene: TRBD1; j_gene: TRBJ1-6; v_gene: TRBV7-9; abundance: -; CDR3nt: TGTGCCAGCAGCCCGGCACAGGGGGCGAACGATTCACCCCTCCACTTT; CDR3aa: CASSPAQGANDSPLHF
d_gene: -; j_gene: TRBJ1-1; v_gene: TRBV27; abundance: -; CDR3nt: TGTGCCAGCAGTCCCTGGGGGCACATGAACACTGAAGCTTTCTTT; CDR3aa: CASSPWGHMNTEAFF
d_gene: -; j_gene: TRBJ1-2; v_gene: TRBV5-4; abundance: few; CDR3nt: TGTGCCAGCAGCTTGGTGCAGTCTAACTATGGCTACACCTTC; CDR3aa: CASSLVQSNYGYTF
d_gene: TRBD1; j_gene: TRBJ1-3; v_gene: TRBV5-6; abundance: -; CDR3nt: TGTGCCAGCAGCTCCCAGGGGGCCGGTGGAAACACCATATATTTT; CDR3aa: CASSSQGAGGNTIYF
d_gene: -; j_gene: TRBJ2-7; v_gene: TRBV6-6; abundance: -; CDR3nt: TGTGCCAGCAGTTACTCCGACAGGAACCCCTACGAGCAGTACTTC; CDR3aa: CASSYSDRNPYEQYF
d_gene: -; j_gene: TRBJ1-2; v_gene: TRBV5-4; abundance: -; CDR3nt: TGTGCCAGCAGTATAGTGCGAGGGAGAGACAACTATGGCTACACCTTC; CDR3aa: CASSIVRGRDNYGYTF
d_gene: TRBD1; j_gene: TRBJ2-3; v_gene: TRBV5-1; abundance: -; CDR3nt: TGCGCCAGCAGCTTGGGACAGGGTGATACGCAGTATTTT; CDR3aa: CASSLGQGDTQYF
d_gene: -; j_gene: TRBJ2-1; v_gene: TRBV6-1; abundance: -; CDR3nt: TGTGCCAGCAGTGAAGCGTACACAGGTTGGGCCGCCCGGACTAACAATGAGCAGTTCTTC; CDR3aa: CASSEAYTGWAARTNNEQFF
d_gene: TRBD1; j_gene: TRBJ1-3; v_gene: TRBV5-1; abundance: -; CDR3nt: TGCGCCAGCAGCTTCGGTGGGACAGGTGGAAACACCATATATTTT; CDR3aa: CASSFGGTGGNTIYF
d_gene: TRBD2; j_gene: TRBJ2-7; v_gene: TRBV5-4; abundance: once; CDR3nt: TGTGCCAGCAGCTTGGAGGGGACTAGCGGGGGTTGGGAGCAGTACTTC; CDR3aa: CASSLEGTSGGWEQYF
d_gene: TRBD1; j_gene: TRBJ2-1; v_gene: TRBV5-1; abundance: -; CDR3nt: TGCGCCAGCAGCTTGGAGGGGACAGGGGCGAATGAGCAGTTCTTC; CDR3aa: CASSLEGTGANEQFF